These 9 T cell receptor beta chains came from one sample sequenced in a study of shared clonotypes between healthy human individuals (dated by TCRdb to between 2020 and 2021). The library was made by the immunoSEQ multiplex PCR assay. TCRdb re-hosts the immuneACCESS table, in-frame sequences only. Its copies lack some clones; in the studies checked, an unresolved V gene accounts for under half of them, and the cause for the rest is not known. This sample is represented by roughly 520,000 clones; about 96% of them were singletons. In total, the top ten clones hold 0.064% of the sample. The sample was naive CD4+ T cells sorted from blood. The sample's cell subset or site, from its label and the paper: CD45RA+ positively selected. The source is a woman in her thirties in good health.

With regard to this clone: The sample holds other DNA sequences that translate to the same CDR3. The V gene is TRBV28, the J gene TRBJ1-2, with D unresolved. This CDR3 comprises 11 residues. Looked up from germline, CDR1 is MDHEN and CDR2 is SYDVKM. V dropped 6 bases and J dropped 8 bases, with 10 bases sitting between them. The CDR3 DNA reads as TGTGCCAGCAGCCTCAGAGGGGGCTACACCTTC. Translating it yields CASSLRGGYTF.

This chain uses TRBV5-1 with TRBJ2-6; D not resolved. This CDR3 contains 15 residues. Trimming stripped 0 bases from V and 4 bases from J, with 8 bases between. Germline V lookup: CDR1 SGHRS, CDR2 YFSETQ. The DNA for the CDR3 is TGCGCCAGCAGCTTGGACCCGAAGGGGGCCAACGTCCTGACTTTC. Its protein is CASSLDPKGANVLTF.

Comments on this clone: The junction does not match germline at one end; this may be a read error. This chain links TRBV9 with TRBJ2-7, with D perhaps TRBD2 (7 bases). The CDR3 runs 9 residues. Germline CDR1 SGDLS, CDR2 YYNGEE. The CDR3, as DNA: TGCGGGGGGCCCTACGAGCAGTACTTC. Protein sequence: CGGPYEQYF.

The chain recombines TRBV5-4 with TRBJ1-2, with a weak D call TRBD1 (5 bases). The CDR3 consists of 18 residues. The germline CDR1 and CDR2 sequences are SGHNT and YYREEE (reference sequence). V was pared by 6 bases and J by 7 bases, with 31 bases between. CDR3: CASNPGLSEASGRGGYTF. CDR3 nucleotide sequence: TGTGCCAGCAACCCTGGCCTTAGCGAGGCCTCCGGGAGGGGTGGCTACACCTTC.

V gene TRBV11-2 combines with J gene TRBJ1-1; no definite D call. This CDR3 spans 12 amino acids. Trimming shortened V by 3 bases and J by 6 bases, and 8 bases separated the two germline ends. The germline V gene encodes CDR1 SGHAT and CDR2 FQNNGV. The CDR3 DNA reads TGTGCCAGCAGCTTGGAACGTGCTGAAGCTTTCTTT. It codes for CASSLERAEAFF.

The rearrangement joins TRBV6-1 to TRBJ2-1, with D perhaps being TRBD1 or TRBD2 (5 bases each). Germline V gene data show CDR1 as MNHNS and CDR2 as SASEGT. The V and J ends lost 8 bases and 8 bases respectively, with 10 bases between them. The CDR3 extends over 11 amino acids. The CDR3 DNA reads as TGTGCCAGCGTAAGGGACCATGAGCAGTTCTTC. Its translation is CASVRDHEQFF.

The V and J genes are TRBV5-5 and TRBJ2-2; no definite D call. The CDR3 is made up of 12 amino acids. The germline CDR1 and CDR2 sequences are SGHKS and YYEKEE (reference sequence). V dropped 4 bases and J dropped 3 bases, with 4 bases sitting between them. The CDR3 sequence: CASSAHTGELFF. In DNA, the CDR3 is TGTGCCAGCAGCGCTCACACCGGGGAGCTGTTTTTT.

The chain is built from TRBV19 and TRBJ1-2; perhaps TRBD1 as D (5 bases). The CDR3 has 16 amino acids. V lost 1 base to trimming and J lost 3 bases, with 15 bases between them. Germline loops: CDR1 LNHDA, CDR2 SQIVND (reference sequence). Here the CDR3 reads CASSIVGRATYYGYTF. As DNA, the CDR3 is TGTGCCAGTAGTATAGTTGGCAGGGCGACCTACTATGGCTACACCTTC.

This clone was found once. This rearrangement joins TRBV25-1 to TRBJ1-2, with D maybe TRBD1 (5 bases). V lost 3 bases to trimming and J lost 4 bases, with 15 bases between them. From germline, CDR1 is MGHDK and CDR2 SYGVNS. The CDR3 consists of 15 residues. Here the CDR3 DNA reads TGTGCCAGCAGTGAGGGGCATGGGACTTTCTATGGCTACACCTTC. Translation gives CASSEGHGTFYGYTF.